The sequence of this T cell receptor (beta chain) was determined in a study of chemoradiotherapy in HPV16-positive cancers. Whole-study context: Candidate HPV-specific clones and shared TCR motifs came from two HPV16-positive patients.

Here immunoSEQ multiplex PCR was the method, and the copy in TCRdb shows in-frame clones only, minus some. The sample holds roughly 12,000 clones, more than 50% seen once. The CDR3 consists of 14 residues. Germline V gives CDR1 KGHSH, CDR2 LQKENI. V was clipped by 8 bases and J by 0 bases, with 11 bases between them. Turning to this clone: The target antigen is unknown.

Whole-study findings and limits: For HPV16-positive patients, expanding HPV-responsive T cells associated with longer recurrence-free survival. During treatment, candidate HPV-specific clones and E7-related motifs expanded in tumor.

Samples were taken several times over chemoradiotherapy. This sequence originates from a human donor with HPV-associated anogenital cancer. This sample was gathered from a patient who underwent chemoradiotherapy. V and J are TRBV18 and TRBJ2-1, with a tentative D call TRBD1 (5 bases). Here the CDR3 DNA reads TGTGCCAGCCAAACAGACAGCTCCTACAATGAGCAGTTCTTC. Translated: CASQTDSSYNEQFF.